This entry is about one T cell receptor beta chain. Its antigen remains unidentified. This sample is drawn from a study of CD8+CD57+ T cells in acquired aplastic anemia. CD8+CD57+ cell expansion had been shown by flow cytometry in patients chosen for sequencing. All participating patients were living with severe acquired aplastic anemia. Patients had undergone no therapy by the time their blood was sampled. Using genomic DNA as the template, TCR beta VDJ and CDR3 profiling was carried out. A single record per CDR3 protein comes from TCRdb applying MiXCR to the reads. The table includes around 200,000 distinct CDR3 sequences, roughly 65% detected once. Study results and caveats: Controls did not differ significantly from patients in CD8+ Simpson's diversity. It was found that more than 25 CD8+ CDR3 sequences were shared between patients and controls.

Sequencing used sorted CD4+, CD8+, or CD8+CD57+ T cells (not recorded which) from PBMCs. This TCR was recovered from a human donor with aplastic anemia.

Here the CDR3 reads CASSEVRGPYGYTF. CDR3 coding DNA: TGTGCCAGCAGTGAAGTCAGGGGACCTTATGGCTACACCTTC. The J gene is TRBJ1-2, the V gene TRBV6-6; tentatively, D is TRBD1 (6 bases). Trimming took 5 bases from V and 5 from J, leaving 15 bases between them. Germline CDR1 is MNHNY and CDR2 is SVGAGI (reference sequence). There are 14 residues in the CDR3.